This entry lists 14 T cell receptor beta chains sequenced from one sample in a study of T cells after yellow fever vaccination. TCRdb recomputed calls from the 5' RACE reads with MiXCR, one row per CDR3 protein. The top ten hold 17% of the sample, which has about 330,000 distinct CDR3 sequences, roughly 8.4% seen once. This specimen consisted of PBMCs, obtained about 49 days after the first yellow fever vaccination. The receptors were gathered from a man between 18 and 29 years old who received the YFV17D yellow fever vaccine.

This clonotype was counted between two and nine times. The genes are TRBV27 and TRBJ1-5; 7 positions match TRBD1. V lost 6 bases and J lost 4; bases outside the gene matches: 9. The CDR3 consists of 15 residues. Germline V CDR1 and CDR2: MNHEY, SMNVEV (reference sequence). The CDR3 is CASSEGASGNQPQHF. CDR3 bases: TGTGCCAGCAGCGAGGGGGCCTCGGGAAATCAGCCCCAGCATTTT.

This clonotype turned up a few times. The rearrangement joins TRBV7-3 to TRBJ1-6; D gene ambiguous. The V and J ends lost 0 bases and 7 bases respectively, with 4 bases between them. Germline CDR1 SGHTA, CDR2 FQGTGA. The CDR3 is 13 residues long. The DNA for the CDR3 is TGTGCCAGCAGCTTAACTATAAATTCACCCCTCCACTTT. Amino acid sequence: CASSLTINSPLHF.

This clonotype was counted between two and nine times. V gene TRBV19 combines with J gene TRBJ1-5; TRBD1 matches at 7 bases. CDR1 and CDR2 (germline): LNHDA, SQIVND (reference sequence). V lost 6 bases and J lost 0; bases outside the gene matches: 8. This CDR3 has 16 amino acids. CDR3 DNA: TGTGCCAGTAGCAGGGAAACAGGGGTTAGCAATCAGCCCCAGCATTTT. It codes for CASSRETGVSNQPQHF.

This clonotype has only a few counts. V gene TRBV5-1 combines with J gene TRBJ1-2; D is uncertain. V was trimmed by 5 bases and J by 3 bases, leaving 17 bases between them. Per germline, CDR1 SGHRS and CDR2 YFSETQ. The CDR3 runs to 15 residues. The CDR3 here is CASRVEPQDYYGYTF. The CDR3 DNA reads TGCGCCAGCAGAGTGGAACCTCAGGATTACTATGGCTACACCTTC.

There are a few counts of this clonotype. V usage is TRBV6-1 and J usage is TRBJ2-7; D not resolved. V lost 6 bases and J lost 3, with 18 bases in between. The CDR3 covers 15 residues. Germline values: CDR1 MNHNS, CDR2 SASEGT. The CDR3 protein is CASRQYTSGHYEQYF. For the CDR3, the DNA is TGTGCCAGCAGACAGTACACCTCAGGTCACTACGAGCAGTACTTC.

Note on this clonotype: Relative to the germline gene, one junction end is altered; a read error may explain this. V usage is TRBV4-2 and J usage is TRBJ2-2, with a weak D call TRBD2 (5 bases). The CDR3 totals 14 residues. CDR1 is LGHNA and CDR2 is YNFKEQ in the germline V gene. CDR3 sequence reads: CASSPGMLSWELLF. CDR3 sequence (DNA): TGTGCCAGCAGCCCCGGAATGCTCTCTTGGGAGCTGCTTTTT.

The V gene is TRBV5-1, the J gene TRBJ2-5, with a tentative D call TRBD1 (6 bases). Trimming removed 4 bases at V and 1 base at J, with 17 bases between. Germline CDR1 reads SGHRS; CDR2 reads YFSETQ. The length of the CDR3 is 16 residues. The CDR3 sequence is CASSGFPGQVQETQYF. CDR3 nucleotides: TGCGCCAGCAGCGGATTCCCGGGACAAGTCCAAGAGACCCAGTACTTC.

This clonotype was seen a few times. Here the CDR3 reads CASSTDRGLGQPQHF. CDR3 nucleotides: TGTGCCAGCAGCACGGACAGGGGGCTGGGTCAGCCCCAGCATTTT. The chain couples TRBV7-2 to TRBJ1-5; 11 nucleotides align to TRBD1. The CDR3 extends over 15 amino acids. The trim removed 5 bases at V and 6 bases at J, leaving 6 bases unmatched. CDR1 and CDR2 (germline): SGHTA, FQGNSA. The whole variable domain, filled in from reference TRBV7-2 and TRBJ1-5, reads GAGVSQSPSNKVTEKGKDVELRCDPISGHTALYWYRQSLGQGLEFLIYFQGNSAPDKSGLPSDRFSAERTGGSVSTLTIQRTQQEDSAVYLCASSTDRGLGQPQHFGDGTRLSIL.

This sequence joins TRBV7-2 and TRBJ2-1; 8 nucleotides agree with TRBD2. V was pared by 0 bases and J by 0 bases, with 10 bases of the junction left unmatched. Germline assignment: CDR1 SGHTA and CDR2 FQGNSA. The CDR3 is 19 residues long. DNA for the CDR3: TGTGCCAGCAGCTTAGCGGCTAGCGGGCCGCTAAGCTCCTACAATGAGCAGTTCTTC. Translating gives CASSLAASGPLSSYNEQFF.

This clonotype has only a few counts. The chain uses TRBV4-3 and TRBJ1-4; tentative D call: TRBD1 (5 bases). The CDR3 consists of 15 residues. V was pared by 0 bases and J by 6 bases, with 11 bases between. The germline V gene has CDR1 LGHNA and CDR2 YSLEER. Here the CDR3 DNA reads TGCGCCAGCAGCCAAGAGAGGGGAGGTTATGAAAAACTGTTTTTT. Translation gives CASSQERGGYEKLFF.

The rearrangement uses TRBV7-2 and TRBJ2-1; the D is unclear. Trimming left V 5 bases short and J 0 bases short, with 14 bases between. The germline CDR1 and CDR2 sequences are SGHTA and FQGNSA. The CDR3 consists of 16 residues. This CDR3 is CASSRTRWSSYNEQFF. The CDR3 nucleotides are TGTGCCAGCAGCCGGACCCGATGGAGCTCCTACAATGAGCAGTTCTTC.

A few counts support this clonotype. V gene TRBV6-1 combines with J gene TRBJ2-1; either TRBD1 or TRBD2 may fit D (6 bases each). V was cut by 1 base and J by 4 bases, with 17 bases left in between. There are 17 residues in the CDR3. The germline V gene encodes CDR1 MNHNS and CDR2 SASEGT. The CDR3 loop is CASSEVPGGLKYNEQFF. CDR3 nucleotides: TGTGCCAGCAGTGAAGTACCCGGGGGCCTAAAATACAATGAGCAGTTCTTC.

The rearrangement joins TRBV5-4 to TRBJ2-1, with D perhaps TRBD2 (5 bases). V lost 4 bases and J 2 bases, leaving 13 bases between the germline ends. Per germline, CDR1 SGHNT and CDR2 YYREEE (reference sequence). This CDR3 is built from 15 residues. The CDR3 reads CASSPTSSPYNEQFF. Here the CDR3 DNA reads TGTGCCAGCAGCCCCACCTCTAGCCCCTACAATGAGCAGTTCTTC.

The rearrangement joins TRBV3-1 to TRBJ2-3; unclear D gene. There are 17 residues in the CDR3. Germline V gives CDR1 LGHDT, CDR2 YNNKEL (reference sequence). V shed 1 base and J shed 4 bases, with 18 bases lying between them. The CDR3 DNA reads TGTGCCAGCAGCCAAGGGGGTGGGCCCTACACCTCAGATACGCAGTATTTT. Its translation: CASSQGGGPYTSDTQYF.